This T cell receptor beta chain was identified during a study of Graves' ophthalmopathy and Graves' hyperthyroidism. The length of the CDR3 is 9 residues. Deletions cut 0 bases from V and 16 bases from J, with 1 base between. Looked up from germline, CDR1 is LNHNV and CDR2 is YYDKDF (reference sequence). Exclusion covered patients with other autoimmune diseases or uncontrolled infections (as well as pregnancy or lactation). Amplification of the TCR beta CDR3 regions used RNA transcripts (as template). First-round RT-PCR with HTBI primers preceded a second-round multiplex PCR. Each CDR3 protein gets one entry after TCRdb re-called the multiplex PCR reads with MiXCR. The profile shows about 1.1 million distinct CDR3 sequences, about 35% of them singletons. Turning to this clonotype: Its target is unknown.

Study findings and constraints: Blood also carried most expanded thyroid clonotypes exceeding 0.001 frequency.

The V gene is TRBV15, the J gene TRBJ1-6; D gene ambiguous. The sequenced material came from peripheral blood or thyroid tissue (not recorded which). This TCR was sampled from an adult man with Graves' hyperthyroidism. The CDR3: CATSRDLHF. DNA for the CDR3: TGTGCCACCAGCAGAGATCTCCACTTT.